The 18 T cell receptor beta chains listed next were all sequenced from one sample in a study of tumor-infiltrating T cells and Merkel cell polyomavirus. About the study: CD8+ T cells recognized the Merkel cell polyomavirus KLL epitope.

Every patient's tumor was robustly positive for Merkel cell polyomavirus Large T antigen on immunohistochemistry. Clones were sequenced by immunoSEQ multiplex PCR, and TCRdb holds only the in-frame ones, with some missing. The data contain fewer than 3,500 clones, roughly 81% of them seen just once; the ten biggest clones take up roughly 9.5%. The specimen was tumor tissue. These TCRs come from a man between 50 and 59 years old with Merkel cell carcinoma.

CDR3: CASSEGRDNSPLHF. The CDR3 DNA sequence: TGTGCCAGCAGTGAAGGCAGGGATAATTCACCCCTCCACTTT. V is TRBV6-1 and J is TRBJ1-6, with a weak D call TRBD1 (5 bases). V lost 1 base and J lost 5, with 6 bases in between. This CDR3 is built from 14 residues. Germline loops: CDR1 MNHNS, CDR2 SASEGT.

V gene TRBV6-5 combines with J gene TRBJ1-1, with 7 bases lining up with TRBD1. V trimming: 7 bases; J trimming: 3 bases; junction bases outside the gene matches: 11. The length of the CDR3 is 15 residues. CDR1 and CDR2 (germline): MNHEY, SVGAGI. The CDR3, as DNA: TGTGCCAGCAATATAGGACAGGTGGGGGACACTGAAGCTTTCTTT. This codes for CASNIGQVGDTEAFF.

This chain connects TRBV19 to TRBJ1-4; D gene uncertain. Between the trimmed V and J ends, which lost 6 bases and 6 bases, there was a span of 17 bases. CDR3 size: 15 residues. The V gene's germline CDR1 is LNHDA and CDR2 SQIVND (reference sequence). CDR3 residues: CASSPGELTYEKLFF. As DNA, the CDR3 is TGTGCCAGTAGCCCCGGGGAGCTAACCTATGAAAAACTGTTTTTT.

The chain has TRBV2 and TRBJ2-7, with 7 nucleotides matching TRBD1. CDR3 length: 14 amino acids. Germline loops: CDR1 SNHLY, CDR2 FYNNEI. The V gene end was trimmed by 6 bases and the J gene end by 0 bases; junction bases not matched to a gene: 5. The CDR3, as DNA: TGTGCCAGCAGCGACAGGGCGAGCTCCTACGAGCAGTACGTC. It is translated as CASSDRASSYEQYV.

The rearrangement joins TRBV5-6 to TRBJ2-5, with 9 bases aligning to TRBD2. Germline loops: CDR1 SGHDT, CDR2 YYEEEE. With 4 bases clipped from V and 5 bases from J, the junction kept 12 bases outside the gene matches. This CDR3 has 16 residues. The CDR3 sequence is CASSPYPSGDWETQYF. CDR3 coding DNA: TGTGCCAGCAGCCCGTACCCTAGCGGGGATTGGGAGACCCAGTACTTC.

The chain recombines TRBV27 with TRBJ1-5; possibly TRBD1 for D (6 bases). The CDR3 is 13 residues long. Trimming took 4 bases from V and 5 from J, leaving 9 bases between them. CDR1 and CDR2 (germline): MNHEY, SMNVEV (reference sequence). The CDR3 sequence: CASSSGDYQPQHF. CDR3 DNA sequence: TGTGCCAGCAGTTCAGGGGATTATCAGCCCCAGCATTTT.

On this clone: Likely a read error: the CDR3 ends without its conserved phenylalanine or tryptophan. The limits of the CDR3 on the DNA are not certain, so only TCRdb's listed CDR3 is given. The chain combines TRBV7-8 with TRBJ1-2. Germline V gives CDR1 SGHVS, CDR2 FQNEAQ. The CDR3 contains 16 residues when both ends are counted. The CDR3 sequence: CASSPAGVATTSAGQV.

The rearrangement uses TRBV6-6 and TRBJ1-2; 8 bases agree with TRBD1. The CDR3 loop spans 15 amino acids. Looked up from germline, CDR1 is MNHNY and CDR2 is SVGAGI (reference sequence). The ends lost 4 bases at V and 5 bases at J; junction bases unmatched: 9. This CDR3 reads CASSSPDRADYGYTF. The CDR3 bases are TGTGCCAGCAGTTCCCCGGACAGGGCAGATTATGGCTACACCTTC.

This clone came up a few times. This sequence joins TRBV7-9 and TRBJ2-7; perhaps TRBD1 as D (5 bases). The V end was cut by 7 bases, the J end by 7 bases, with 14 bases between. Germline V lookup: CDR1 SEHNR, CDR2 FQNEAQ (reference sequence). CDR3 length: 12 residues. The CDR3 DNA is TGTGCCAGCACCGGTACAGGAGAAGAGCAGTACTTC. This encodes CASTGTGEEQYF.

The rearrangement links TRBV7-6 to TRBJ1-1; possibly TRBD1 for D (5 bases). The V gene lost 5 bases and the J gene lost 1 base, with 5 bases spanning the gap. The CDR3 covers 12 residues. Germline assignment: CDR1 SGHVS and CDR2 FNYEAQ. The CDR3, as DNA: TGTGCCAGCAGCCAGGGGAACACTGAAGCTTTCTTT. This sequence encodes CASSQGNTEAFF.

The V call is TRBV5-4, the J call TRBJ2-1, with 9 nucleotides matching TRBD2. The germline CDR1 and CDR2 sequences are SGHNT and YYREEE (reference sequence). This CDR3 contains 15 residues. The V segment lost 0 bases and the J segment 8 bases; nucleotides outside the gene matches: 6. The CDR3 nucleotides are TGTGCCAGCAGCTTGGGACTAGCGGAGGGTCATGAGCAGTTCTTC. Translated: CASSLGLAEGHEQFF.

This rearrangement joins TRBV19 to TRBJ1-2; 8 bases match TRBD1. The CDR3 spans 15 residues. The V gene's germline CDR1 is LNHDA and CDR2 SQIVND (reference sequence). The V gene end was trimmed by 2 bases and the J gene end by 7 bases; junction bases not matched to a gene: 9. The CDR3 bases are TGTGCCAGTAGTATAACTAGGACAGGGTATGGTGGCTACACCTTC. Translation gives CASSITRTGYGGYTF.

The chain is built from TRBV11-2 and TRBJ1-1; D not resolved. V was cut by 7 bases and J by 11 bases, with 14 bases left in between. In germline, CDR1 is SGHAT, CDR2 FQNNGV. The CDR3 runs to 11 residues. DNA for the CDR3: TGTGCCAGCACCCTCCGCCGAGGGGCTTTCTTT. Translated: CASTLRRGAFF.

The CDR3 loop reads CASSLYRGTYNEQFF. CDR3 DNA: TGTGCCAGCAGCTTATACAGGGGTACCTACAATGAGCAGTTCTTC. The rearrangement joins TRBV7-9 to TRBJ2-1; 7 bases align to TRBD1. The V and J ends lost 2 bases and 2 bases, in that order; junction bases with no gene match: 3. In germline, CDR1 is SEHNR, CDR2 FQNEAQ (reference sequence). CDR3 length equals 15 residues. Based on the CDR3 plus reference TRBV7-9 and TRBJ2-1, the full variable domain is DTGVSQNPRHKITKRGQNVTFRCDPISEHNRLYWYRQTLGQGPEFLTYFQNEAQLEKSRLLSDRFSAERPKGSFSTLEIQRTEQGDSAMYLCASSLYRGTYNEQFFGPGTRLTVL.

This clone has just a few counts. The CDR3 sequence: CAWRGTGENIQYF. CDR3 coding DNA: TGTGCCTGGAGGGGGACAGGGGAAAACATTCAGTACTTC. The chain recombines TRBV30 with TRBJ2-4; 10 bases line up with TRBD1. CDR3 size: 13 residues. The J segment lost 5 bases and the V segment lost 3 bases, leaving 1 base of the junction unmatched. Germline V gene data show CDR1 as GTSNPN and CDR2 as SVGIG (reference sequence).

This chain joins TRBV4-2 and TRBJ2-6; D is perhaps TRBD2 (5 bases). This CDR3 contains 16 residues. Per the germline V gene, CDR1 is LGHNA and CDR2 is YNFKEQ. Trimming removed 0 bases at V and 1 base at J, with 7 bases between. The CDR3: CASSQESGSGANVLTF. The CDR3 region has the DNA TGTGCCAGCAGCCAAGAGAGCGGTTCTGGGGCCAACGTCCTGACTTTC.

This chain connects TRBV5-5 to TRBJ1-1; 7 bases match TRBD1. The ends lost 0 bases at V and 1 base at J; junction bases unmatched: 3. The germline V gene encodes CDR1 SGHKS and CDR2 YYEKEE (reference sequence). The CDR3 loop spans 15 amino acids. The CDR3 reads CASSLGGGANTEAFF. The CDR3 DNA sequence: TGTGCCAGCAGCTTGGGAGGGGGCGCGAACACTGAAGCTTTCTTT.

J is TRBJ2-7 and V is TRBV28; a weak D match, TRBD2 (5 bases). Germline V gives CDR1 MDHEN, CDR2 SYDVKM. The CDR3 covers 14 residues. CDR3 in DNA: TGTACCAGCAGTCCTCCCCTAACTAGTGCCGAGCAGTACGTC. This gives the protein CTSSPPLTSAEQYV.